The 13 T cell receptor beta chains below all came from one sample that was sequenced in a study of blood T cells in healthy people across ages. Together with a sample-barcoded 5' primer, a J-beta primer mix was included in a second PCR lasting about 7 to 11 cycles. TCRdb processed the 5' RACE reads anew with MiXCR; each CDR3 protein has one entry. This table holds about 1.4 million distinct CDR3 sequences, approximately 59% found once. The specimen sequenced was blood. The origin of the receptors is a man aged 18 to 29 in good health.

The chain uses TRBV15 and TRBJ2-5, with D hard to call. The CDR3 is made up of 14 amino acids. The V end was cut by 1 base, the J end by 1 base, with 7 bases between. Per the germline V gene, CDR1 is LNHNV and CDR2 is YYDKDF (reference sequence). CDR3 nucleotides: TGTGCCACCAGCAGAGCGACCCTCCAAGAGACCCAGTACTTC. It codes for CATSRATLQETQYF.

The chain recombines TRBV20-1 with TRBJ2-5; a possible D gene is TRBD1 (6 bases). Near its end, the DNA agrees better with TRBJ2-7, so the J call may be wrong. This CDR3 comprises 14 residues. Germline V gives CDR1 DFQATT, CDR2 SNEGSKA (reference sequence). The CDR3 reads CSARERATGYEQYF. CDR3 sequence (DNA): TGCAGTGCTAGAGAGCGAGCCACAGGGTACGAGCAGTACTTC.

A few counts support this clonotype. The chain combines TRBV5-1 with TRBJ2-7, with TRBD2 identical over 9 bases. From germline, CDR1 is SGHRS and CDR2 YFSETQ. V shed 0 bases and J 6 bases; nucleotides not matched to a gene: 7. The CDR3 runs 15 residues. The CDR3 region has the DNA TGCGCCAGCAGCTTGGCTGAGGGACTAGCCCGCGAGCAGTACTTC. This gives the protein CASSLAEGLAREQYF.

There are a few counts of this clonotype. This chain links TRBV7-2 with TRBJ2-3; 8 bases line up with TRBD1. After removal of 6 bases from V and 4 bases from J, the junction contained 12 bases not matched to a gene. This CDR3 region has 16 residues. Germline CDR1 is SGHTA and CDR2 is FQGNSA. The CDR3, as DNA: TGTGCCAGCAGTCCCCATTCCAGGGGGCGTGCAGATACGCAGTATTTT. Residues: CASSPHSRGRADTQYF.

The J gene is TRBJ2-3, the V gene TRBV7-9; either TRBD1 or TRBD2 may supply D (6 bases each). This CDR3 is 15 amino acids long. Germline V lookup: CDR1 SEHNR, CDR2 FQNEAQ (reference sequence). The ends were cut back, 6 bases at V and 2 bases at J, with 15 bases in the middle. DNA for the CDR3: TGTGCCAGCAGGGGTAAAGGGGGGCCCACAGATACGCAGTATTTT. The encoded protein is CASRGKGGPTDTQYF. The whole variable domain, remainder taken from reference TRBV7-9 and TRBJ2-3, is DTGVSQNPRHKITKRGQNVTFRCDPISEHNRLYWYRQTLGQGPEFLTYFQNEAQLEKSRLLSDRFSAERPKGSFSTLEIQRTEQGDSAMYLCASRGKGGPTDTQYFGPGTRLTVL.

The count of this clonotype is one. V is TRBV20-1 and J is TRBJ2-5, with D tentatively TRBD2 (5 bases). Matching the DNA end better, TRBJ2-7 makes the J call doubtful. Germline CDR1 DFQATT, CDR2 SNEGSKA (reference sequence). The CDR3 length is 12 residues. The CDR3 DNA follows: TGCAGTGCTAGGTTCCGAGGGTTCGAGCAGTACTTC. Its protein product is CSARFRGFEQYF.

The chain employs TRBV19 and TRBJ2-5, with 10 bases that match TRBD2. The J segment lost 9 bases and the V segment lost 6 bases, leaving 13 bases of the junction unmatched. CDR3 length: 15 residues. Germline V CDR1 and CDR2: LNHDA, SQIVND (reference sequence). CDR3: CASRMGETSGDAQYF. Here the CDR3 DNA reads TGTGCCAGTAGAATGGGTGAAACTAGCGGGGACGCCCAGTACTTC.

The chain carries TRBV7-6 and TRBJ2-7; D gene uncertain. The CDR3 length is 16 residues. V lost 1 base to trimming and J lost 2 bases, with 15 bases between them. Germline V gene lookup returns CDR1 SGHVS and CDR2 FNYEAQ. The CDR3 reads CASSLVAGVKPYEQYF. The CDR3 bases are TGTGCCAGCAGCTTAGTAGCCGGCGTTAAACCCTACGAGCAGTACTTC.

This clonotype was seen many times. This chain links TRBV20-1 with TRBJ2-1; D perhaps matches TRBD2 (5 bases). This CDR3 is 14 amino acids long. Trimming left V 8 bases short and J 0 bases short, with 14 bases between. The germline CDR1 and CDR2 sequences are DFQATT and SNEGSKA (reference sequence). The CDR3 loop reads CSSVDSSSYNEQFF. DNA of the CDR3: TGCAGTTCCGTGGACTCGTCCTCCTACAATGAGCAGTTCTTC.

This clonotype was found once. The V and J genes are TRBV20-1 and TRBJ1-2; D not resolved. Germline V gene sequence: CDR1 DFQATT, CDR2 SNEGSKA (reference sequence). CDR3 length: 15 residues. V was pared by 1 base and J by 1 base, with 13 bases between. CDR3 DNA sequence: TGCAGTGCTAGAGGAGCAGGACCCGATAACTATGGCTACACCTTC. Translation gives CSARGAGPDNYGYTF.

The CDR3 here is CASSRLAGANEQFF. CDR3 DNA sequence: TGTGCCAGCAGTCGACTAGCGGGGGCTAATGAGCAGTTCTTC. V gene TRBV12-3 or TRBV12-4 combines with J gene TRBJ2-1, with 12 bases matching TRBD2. The CDR3 length is 14 residues. Losses at the gene ends were 5 bases for V and 7 bases for J; bases not matched to a gene: 3.

This clonotype was counted once. This rearrangement joins TRBV7-9 to TRBJ2-3; D gene ambiguous. The CDR3 totals 14 residues. V lost 5 bases and J 1 base, leaving 10 bases between the germline ends. Germline-derived CDR1 and CDR2 are SEHNR and FQNEAQ (reference sequence). CDR3 residues: CASSREAGTDTQYF. In DNA, the CDR3 is TGTGCCAGCAGCCGAGAGGCGGGCACAGATACGCAGTATTTT.

This rearrangement joins TRBV27 to TRBJ1-2; the D gene is possibly TRBD1 (6 bases). Germline V gene data show CDR1 as MNHEY and CDR2 as SMNVEV (reference sequence). V shed 8 bases and J shed 4 bases, with 14 bases lying between them. The CDR3 consists of 13 residues. The DNA for the CDR3 is TGTGCCAGCGGAGAAGGGGGGTTCTATGGCTACACCTTC. It codes for CASGEGGFYGYTF.